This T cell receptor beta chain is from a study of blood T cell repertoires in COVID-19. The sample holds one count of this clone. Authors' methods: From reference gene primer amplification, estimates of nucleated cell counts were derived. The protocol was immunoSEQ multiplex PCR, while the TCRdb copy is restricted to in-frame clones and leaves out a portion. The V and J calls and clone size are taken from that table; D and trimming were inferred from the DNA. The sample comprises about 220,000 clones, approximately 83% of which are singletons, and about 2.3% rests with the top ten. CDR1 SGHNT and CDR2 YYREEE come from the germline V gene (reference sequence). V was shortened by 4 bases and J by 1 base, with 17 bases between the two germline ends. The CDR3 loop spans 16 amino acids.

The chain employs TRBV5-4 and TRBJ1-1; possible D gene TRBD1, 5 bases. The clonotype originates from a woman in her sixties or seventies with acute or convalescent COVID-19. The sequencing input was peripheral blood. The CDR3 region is CASSIGHRRENTEAFF. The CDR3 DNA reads TGTGCCAGCAGCATAGGGCACAGGAGAGAGAACACTGAAGCTTTCTTT.